The clone carrying this T cell receptor beta chain appeared a single time. This specimen comes from a study of blood T cell repertoires in COVID-19. At the level of the study: Italy, Spain and the United States were the sources of the convalescent and acute COVID-19 samples. The analysed material was cDNA or gDNA that came from T cells, B-cell-depleted T cells, or PBMCs.

In the original analysis: How many nucleated cells were present was estimated from reference gene primer amplification. Method: immunoSEQ multiplex PCR; TCRdb's copy keeps in-frame clones and lacks some. For V, J and clone size, that table is used; D and trimming come from the DNA. The sample includes fewer than 250,000 clones, 83% of them seen just once. Trimming removed 5 bases from V and 7 bases from J, with 15 bases in between. The CDR3 is made up of 14 amino acids. Per germline, CDR1 MDHEN and CDR2 SYDVKM. The TCR comes from a woman aged 70-85 years with active or convalescent COVID-19. V and J are TRBV28 and TRBJ2-1; D may be TRBD1 (5 bases). The sample consisted of peripheral blood. Written as DNA, the CDR3 is TGTGCCAGCAGTGCTCGACTGGGGCGGAATGAGCAGTTCTTC. This gives the protein CASSARLGRNEQFF.